The next 24 T cell receptor beta chains were all read from a single sample in a study of blood T cells in healthy people across ages. For the second PCR, which ran for roughly 6 to 11 cycles, a sample-barcoded 5' primer and a J-beta primer mix were used. TCRdb recomputed calls from the 5' RACE reads with MiXCR, one row per CDR3 protein. The sample yields 1.5 million to 2 million distinct CDR3 sequences, roughly two fifths seen once. Source material: blood. The receptors were gathered from a human donor in good health.

This clonotype was seen a single time. This chain uses TRBV7-6 with TRBJ2-7; D possibly uses TRBD1 or TRBD2 (6 bases each). The CDR3 has 15 residues. Germline V gene data show CDR1 as SGHVS and CDR2 as FNYEAQ. V lost 5 bases and J lost 2, with 16 bases in between. CDR3 DNA sequence: TGTGCCAGCAGCCTACGGGGGCGCTCCACCTACGAGCAGTACTTC. This gives the protein CASSLRGRSTYEQYF.

This chain uses TRBV20-1 with TRBJ1-2; D is undetermined. V shed 7 bases and J shed 6 bases, with 9 bases lying between them. This CDR3 has 10 residues. Per germline, CDR1 DFQATT and CDR2 SNEGSKA (reference sequence). Written as DNA, the CDR3 is TGCAGTGTCCGAAGGAATGGCTACACCTTC. Encoded protein: CSVRRNGYTF.

Only a few counts were recorded for this clonotype. The chain links TRBV24-1 to TRBJ2-5, with TRBD1 as a possible D gene (5 bases). This CDR3 comprises 13 residues. With 6 bases removed from V and 4 bases from J, the gap between germline ends came to 11 bases. Germline V gene data show CDR1 as KGHDR and CDR2 as SFDVKD. The CDR3 sequence is CATSPTARETQYF. CDR3 in DNA: TGTGCCACCAGTCCGACAGCCCGAGAGACCCAGTACTTC.

The chain carries TRBV6-2 or TRBV6-3 and TRBJ1-2, with TRBD1 matching 10 bases. This CDR3 region has 16 residues. The germline V gene encodes CDR1 MNHEY and CDR2 SVGEGT. After removal of 8 bases from V and 2 bases from J, the junction contained 11 bases not matched to a gene. DNA for the CDR3: TGTGCCAGCCGAACGGGACCGGGACAGGGGAACTATGGCTACACCTTC. Protein product: CASRTGPGQGNYGYTF.

This clonotype was seen once. The J gene is TRBJ2-7, the V gene TRBV10-3; D unresolved. The CDR3 loop spans 14 amino acids. Germline V CDR1 and CDR2: ENHRY, SYGVKD. V shed 6 bases and J shed 0 bases, with 12 bases lying between them. CDR3 DNA sequence: TGTGCCATCAGGGGTAACGAAAACTCCTACGAGCAGTACTTC. Its protein is CAIRGNENSYEQYF.

The J gene is TRBJ2-7, the V gene TRBV7-9; perhaps TRBD2 as D (6 bases). There are 12 residues in the CDR3. V dropped 5 bases and J dropped 10 bases, with 15 bases sitting between them. Germline CDR1 and CDR2: SEHNR and FQNEAQ (reference sequence). The CDR3 DNA is TGTGCCAGCAGCGCGGGACCAGCAATCCAGTACTTC. This sequence encodes CASSAGPAIQYF.

The chain has TRBV7-9 and TRBJ1-1; the D is unclear. CDR3 length: 15 amino acids. V was clipped by 8 bases and J by 1 base, with 17 bases between them. In germline, CDR1 is SEHNR, CDR2 FQNEAQ (reference sequence). CDR3 loop: CASSSALHSNTEAFF. CDR3 coding DNA: TGTGCCAGCTCTAGTGCCTTACACTCGAACACTGAAGCTTTCTTT.

This clonotype was observed a few times. A much larger clone lies a single base off, so this may be a read error. The chain carries TRBV6-5 and TRBJ1-3; D possibly corresponds to TRBD1 (6 bases). Germline V CDR1 and CDR2: MNHEY, SVGAGI. This CDR3 is built from 17 residues. V was shortened by 4 bases and J by 0 bases, with 16 bases between the two germline ends. The CDR3 nucleotides are TGTGCCAGCAGTTCTATGAGCAGGGGTCTCTCTGGAAACACCATATATTTT. It specifies CASSSMSRGLSGNTIYF.

The chain employs TRBV10-3 and TRBJ2-2; the match to TRBD1 covers 9 bases. The CDR3 has 17 residues. Losses at the gene ends were 0 bases for V and 5 bases for J; bases not matched to a gene: 7. Germline loops: CDR1 ENHRY, CDR2 SYGVKD. Here the CDR3 reads CAISESGADRGTGELFF. The CDR3 DNA sequence: TGTGCCATCAGTGAGTCAGGAGCGGACAGGGGTACCGGGGAGCTGTTTTTT.

The gene calls are TRBV28 and TRBJ1-1, with TRBD1 as a possible D gene (5 bases). Germline values: CDR1 MDHEN, CDR2 SYDVKM. V was shortened by 6 bases and J by 8 bases, with 10 bases between the two germline ends. This CDR3 region has 11 residues. DNA of the CDR3: TGTGCCAGCAGAGACAGCCTCGAAGCTTTCTTT. Amino acid sequence: CASRDSLEAFF.

The V call is TRBV20-1, the J call TRBJ2-5, with TRBD2 matching over 13 bases. The CDR3 has 16 residues. Trimming at V came to 0 bases and at J to 5 bases, leaving 6 bases not matched to a gene. Germline CDR1 and CDR2: DFQATT and SNEGSKA (reference sequence). This CDR3 is CSARDRTSGGRETQYF. CDR3 in DNA: TGCAGTGCTAGAGATCGGACTAGCGGGGGACGGGAGACCCAGTACTTC.

This clonotype was observed once. For the CDR3, the DNA is TGCGCCAGCAGCCAAGATTCGGCAGCCATGAACACTGAAGCTTTCTTT. It is translated as CASSQDSAAMNTEAFF. V is TRBV4-3 and J is TRBJ1-1; D gene uncertain. Trimming removed 0 bases from V and 0 bases from J, with 11 bases in between. Germline V CDR1 and CDR2: LGHNA, YSLEER. This CDR3 region has 16 residues.

Note on this clonotype: An end of the junction differs from the germline gene, which may be a read error. The chain links TRBV9 to TRBJ2-7; tentatively, D is TRBD1 (6 bases). Germline lookup yields CDR1 SGDLS and CDR2 YYNGEE. CDR3 length: 13 residues. The CDR3 DNA sequence: TGTGCCAGCGGCGTAGCTGGCAGGGGCGGGCAGTACTTC. Translated: CASGVAGRGGQYF.

This clonotype has more than one count but fewer than ten. This chain joins TRBV2 and TRBJ2-1; D might be TRBD2 (6 bases). The germline CDR1 and CDR2 sequences are SNHLY and FYNNEI. The CDR3 length is 17 residues. Trimming took 3 bases from V and 7 from J, leaving 22 bases between them. The CDR3 coding sequence is TGTGCCAGCAGTGACGTTGAACTAGCCGGAGTGGAAAATGAGCAGTTCTTC. This translates into CASSDVELAGVENEQFF.

The gene calls are TRBV20-1 and TRBJ2-1; 8 positions agree with TRBD2. Germline loops: CDR1 DFQATT, CDR2 SNEGSKA (reference sequence). There are 14 residues in the CDR3. V lost 6 bases, J lost 0 bases, and 4 bases stayed unmatched. The DNA for the CDR3 is TGCAGTGCGCTACGGGGGGGCTCCTACAATGAGCAGTTCTTC. This gives the protein CSALRGGSYNEQFF.

The chain is built from TRBV6-1 and TRBJ2-1; 8 nucleotides line up with TRBD1. There are 15 residues in the CDR3. Trimming took 5 bases from V and 4 from J; bases not matched to a gene: 7. Looked up from germline, CDR1 is MNHNS and CDR2 is SASEGT. CDR3 residues: CASSRQGSDYNEQFF. CDR3 DNA: TGTGCCAGCAGTCGACAGGGGTCGGATTACAATGAGCAGTTCTTC.

This rearrangement joins TRBV12-3 or TRBV12-4 to TRBJ2-1; weak D call: TRBD2 (6 bases). This CDR3 has 14 residues. V was clipped by 6 bases and J by 3 bases, with 12 bases between them. CDR3 DNA: TGTGCCAGCAGCCACTCGGGAGACTACAATGAGCAGTTCTTC. Its translation: CASSHSGDYNEQFF.

This clonotype was recorded at least ten times. The rearrangement links TRBV4-1 to TRBJ2-1; the match to TRBD2 covers 7 bases. From germline, CDR1 is MGHRA and CDR2 YSYEKL. Germline trimming cut 4 bases from V and 7 bases from J; bases unmatched to any gene: 10. CDR3 length: 15 residues. The DNA for the CDR3 is TGCGCCAGCAGCCCAACCCTAGGGGAGGGGAATGAGCAGTTCTTC. Amino acids: CASSPTLGEGNEQFF.

This clonotype was detected only once. One end of the junction fails to match germline, which may point to a read error. The chain is built from TRBV4-1 and TRBJ1-2, with unresolved D. Germline V gives CDR1 MGHRA, CDR2 YSYEKL. This CDR3 is built from 14 residues. CDR3 sequence reads: CASSQEAGNSGHTF. Written as DNA, the CDR3 is TGCGCCAGCAGCCAAGAAGCAGGAAACTCTGGCCACACCTTC.

This clonotype appeared many times. This chain links TRBV7-2 with TRBJ2-7, with D unresolved. The CDR3 spans 13 residues. Germline lookup yields CDR1 SGHTA and CDR2 FQGNSA. V dropped 5 bases and J dropped 1 base, with 9 bases sitting between them. The CDR3 protein is CASSPFVSYEQYF. The CDR3 DNA sequence: TGTGCCAGCAGCCCCTTCGTTTCCTACGAGCAGTACTTC.

This chain joins TRBV11-1 and TRBJ2-1, with a tentative D call TRBD1 (6 bases). The closer fit of TRBJ2-7 to the DNA end suggests the J call may be wrong. Germline CDR1 and CDR2: SGHAT and FQDESV (reference sequence). The CDR3 extends over 14 amino acids. CDR3 in DNA: TGTGCCAGCAGCTTAGGGGGCAGGGACAATGAGCAGTACTTC. Translation gives CASSLGGRDNEQYF.

The V call is TRBV4-2, the J call TRBJ2-1, with D perhaps matching TRBD2 (5 bases). Trimming left V 1 base short and J 5 bases short, with 6 bases between. The germline V gene has CDR1 LGHNA and CDR2 YNFKEQ. This CDR3 is 13 amino acids long. The CDR3 loop reads CASSQAGNNEQFF. CDR3 bases: TGTGCCAGCAGCCAAGCGGGAAACAATGAGCAGTTCTTC.

This clonotype was seen at least ten times. The chain couples TRBV29-1 to TRBJ1-5, with D possibly matching TRBD1 (5 bases). The CDR3 is 14 residues long. Germline V gene data show CDR1 as SQVTM and CDR2 as ANQGSEA. Trimming removed 0 bases at V and 5 bases at J, with 11 bases between. CDR3 bases: TGCAGCGTTGAAGACGGGGGTATAGATCAGCCCCAGCATTTT. Protein product: CSVEDGGIDQPQHF.

V is TRBV28 and J is TRBJ2-4; tentative D call: TRBD1 (6 bases). This CDR3 is built from 16 residues. Trimming left V 8 bases short and J 0 bases short, with 17 bases between. Germline V lookup: CDR1 MDHEN, CDR2 SYDVKM. CDR3 nucleotides: TGTGCCAGCTCACAAGGGGGTTCCTTAGCCAAAAACATTCAGTACTTC. Translation: CASSQGGSLAKNIQYF.